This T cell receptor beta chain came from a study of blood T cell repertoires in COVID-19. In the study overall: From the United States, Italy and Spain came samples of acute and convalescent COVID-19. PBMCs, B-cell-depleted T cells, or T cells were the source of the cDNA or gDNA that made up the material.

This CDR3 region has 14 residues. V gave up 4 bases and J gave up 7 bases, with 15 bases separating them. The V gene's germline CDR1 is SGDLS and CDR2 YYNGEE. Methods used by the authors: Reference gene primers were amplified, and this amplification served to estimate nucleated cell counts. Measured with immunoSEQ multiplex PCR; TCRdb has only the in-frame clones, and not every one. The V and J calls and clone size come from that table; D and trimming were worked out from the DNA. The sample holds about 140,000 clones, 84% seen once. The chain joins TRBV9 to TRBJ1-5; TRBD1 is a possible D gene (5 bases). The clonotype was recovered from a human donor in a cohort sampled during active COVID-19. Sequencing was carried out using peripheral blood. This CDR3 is CASSPETGDQPQHF. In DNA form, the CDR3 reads TGTGCCAGCAGCCCCGAAACAGGAGACCAGCCCCAGCATTTT.